The entry that follows covers one T cell receptor (beta chain) sequence. This record belongs to a study of blood T cell repertoires in COVID-19. Study background: T cells, B-cell-depleted T cells, or PBMCs provided the cDNA or gDNA that served as material.

In the source study's methods: Using reference gene primer amplification, nucleated cell counts were estimated. Libraries were prepared by immunoSEQ multiplex PCR; TCRdb keeps only in-frame clonotypes and omits some of them. The V and J calls and clone size were taken over from that table, and D and trimming were inferred from the DNA. The sample yields 150,000 or so clones, around 82% seen once. The sequenced sample was peripheral blood. The sequence derives from a human donor in a cohort sampled during active COVID-19.

The CDR3 region has the DNA TGCGCCAGCAGGTCTGGACAGTACGAAGCTTTCTTT. Its translation is CASRSGQYEAFF. The chain recombines TRBV5-1 with TRBJ1-1; D is possibly TRBD1 (6 bases). Trimming shortened V by 5 bases and J by 8 bases, and 13 bases separated the two germline ends. The V gene's germline CDR1 is SGHRS and CDR2 YFSETQ. This CDR3 contains 12 residues.